A single sample gave rise to the 20 T cell receptor beta chains below, sequenced in a study of CD8 T cells in Susac syndrome. Roughly 0.45 to 1 ug RNA was reverse transcribed with random hexamers. Each CDR3 protein is one row after TCRdb ran MiXCR on the immunoSEQ multiplex PCR reads. The sample records 70,000 to 85,000 distinct CDR3 sequences, around 96% being singletons. Sample: CD8+ T cells from PBMCs. All receptors come from a human donor with Susac syndrome.

The rearrangement links TRBV9 to TRBJ2-1; D remains ambiguous. The CDR3 spans 15 residues. Trimming removed 3 bases from V and 2 bases from J, with 12 bases in between. Germline V gives CDR1 SGDLS, CDR2 YYNGEE. The CDR3 DNA is TGTGCCAGCAGCGCGACCCCCAGACCCTACAATGAGCAGTTCTTC. Its translation is CASSATPRPYNEQFF.

The chain employs TRBV19 and TRBJ1-1; a weak D match, TRBD1 (5 bases). Between the trimmed V and J ends, which lost 2 bases and 3 bases, there was a span of 13 bases. Germline loops: CDR1 LNHDA, CDR2 SQIVND (reference sequence). This CDR3 is built from 15 residues. Written as DNA, the CDR3 is TGTGCCAGTAGTATAAGTCCCAGGGAAGACACTGAAGCTTTCTTT. Its translation: CASSISPREDTEAFF.

The J gene is TRBJ2-5, the V gene TRBV12-3 or TRBV12-4; D gene ambiguous. V lost 5 bases and J 4 bases, leaving 8 bases between the germline ends. The CDR3 has 12 amino acids. CDR3 nucleotide sequence: TGTGCCAGCAGTGTCGGCGGAGAGACCCAGTACTTC. It encodes CASSVGGETQYF.

The rearrangement joins TRBV7-8 to TRBJ1-2; D is possibly TRBD1 (5 bases). V was trimmed by 4 bases and J by 7 bases, leaving 13 bases between them. The CDR3 runs to 13 residues. The V gene's germline CDR1 is SGHVS and CDR2 FQNEAQ. The CDR3 loop is CASSYGPQGGYTF. The CDR3 coding sequence is TGTGCCAGCAGCTATGGACCTCAGGGTGGCTACACCTTC.

The chain is built from TRBV28 and TRBJ2-1; D not certain. The CDR3 contains 14 residues. The ends were cut back, 5 bases at V and 6 bases at J, with 14 bases in the middle. Germline V gene lookup returns CDR1 MDHEN and CDR2 SYDVKM. In DNA, the CDR3 is TGTGCCAGCAGTATCCTCGCGGTATTCAATGAGCAGTTCTTC. It codes for CASSILAVFNEQFF.

Only one count was recorded for this clonotype. CDR3 sequence: CASSGRGNIQYF. The CDR3 DNA reads TGTGCCAGCAGTGGAAGGGGGAACATTCAGTACTTC. This chain uses TRBV2 with TRBJ2-4; TRBD1 is a possible D gene (6 bases). With 4 bases removed from V and 7 bases from J, the gap between germline ends came to 8 bases. CDR1 is SNHLY and CDR2 is FYNNEI in the germline V gene. The CDR3 runs to 12 residues.

V and J are TRBV4-1 and TRBJ2-2; no reliable D call. The CDR3 runs 14 residues. V was shortened by 4 bases and J by 6 bases, with 12 bases between the two germline ends. Germline CDR1 is MGHRA and CDR2 is YSYEKL. CDR3 in DNA: TGCGCCAGCAGCCTCCTCGTCCGGGCCGGGGAGCTGTTTTTT. Protein: CASSLLVRAGELFF.

This clonotype occurred once. One end of the junction varies from germline; a read error may be responsible. The rearrangement uses TRBV20-1 and TRBJ1-1; unclear D gene. Germline V gives CDR1 DFQATT, CDR2 SNEGSKA (reference sequence). The CDR3 spans 11 residues. The CDR3: CSVRLPGEAFF. Here the CDR3 DNA reads TGCAGTGTTAGACTTCCTGGGGAAGCTTTCTTT.

The rearrangement uses TRBV27 and TRBJ2-3; perhaps TRBD2 as D (5 bases). With 7 bases removed from V and 9 bases from J, the gap between germline ends came to 20 bases. CDR1 and CDR2 from the germline V gene are MNHEY and SMNVEV (reference sequence). This CDR3 spans 14 amino acids. The CDR3 DNA reads TGTGCCAGCACTCATTCTCAGGCGCGCGGGACGCAGTATTTT. Translating it yields CASTHSQARGTQYF.

V usage is TRBV29-1 and J usage is TRBJ1-1; the match to TRBD1 covers 7 bases. The J segment lost 11 bases and the V segment lost 0 bases, leaving 3 bases of the junction unmatched. From germline, CDR1 is SQVTM and CDR2 ANQGSEA. The CDR3 has 11 amino acids. CDR3 coding DNA: TGCAGCGTTGAAGAGCAGGGGGGGGCTTTCTTT. This encodes CSVEEQGGAFF.

The chain links TRBV29-1 to TRBJ2-7; a possible D gene is TRBD1 (6 bases). Germline V lookup: CDR1 SQVTM, CDR2 ANQGSEA. The CDR3 covers 13 residues. With 7 bases removed from V and 0 bases from J, the gap between germline ends came to 13 bases. The CDR3 coding sequence is TGCAGCGCCCTCCGGGACAACTCCTACGAGCAGTACTTC. The encoded protein is CSALRDNSYEQYF.

V usage is TRBV12-3 or TRBV12-4 and J usage is TRBJ1-1; tentatively, D is TRBD1 (6 bases). The CDR3 totals 13 residues. V lost 3 bases and J 3 bases, leaving 8 bases between the germline ends. The CDR3 DNA is TGTGCCAGCAGTTTGGGACACGACACTGAAGCTTTCTTT. Protein sequence: CASSLGHDTEAFF.

The chain uses TRBV25-1 and TRBJ1-5; D uncertain. The CDR3 is 14 residues long. Trimming pared 2 bases from V and 6 bases from J, leaving 11 bases between. Germline CDR1 is MGHDK and CDR2 is SYGVNS. CDR3 loop: CASSEEGLGQPQHF. As DNA, the CDR3 is TGTGCCAGCAGTGAAGAAGGGCTAGGTCAGCCCCAGCATTTT.

The chain uses TRBV14 and TRBJ2-4, with TRBD1 as a possible D gene (6 bases). Between the trimmed V and J ends, which lost 1 base and 1 base, there was a span of 17 bases. Germline V lookup: CDR1 SGHDN, CDR2 FVKESK. The CDR3 covers 18 residues. CDR3 DNA: TGTGCCAGCAGCCAAGCGCTCCCCGGTAGGGGGGCCAAAAACATTCAGTACTTC. Translating it yields CASSQALPGRGAKNIQYF.

This sequence joins TRBV3-1 and TRBJ1-3; unclear D gene. The CDR3 is made up of 16 amino acids. Germline lookup yields CDR1 LGHDT and CDR2 YNNKEL (reference sequence). V lost 1 base and J lost 0, with 10 bases in between. The CDR3 nucleotides are TGTGCCAGCAGCCAAGGACGGGAAAGCTCTGGAAACACCATATATTTT. Amino acids: CASSQGRESSGNTIYF.

The rearrangement links TRBV27 to TRBJ1-5; D possibly corresponds to TRBD1 (5 bases). Germline CDR1 reads MNHEY; CDR2 reads SMNVEV (reference sequence). CDR3 size: 16 residues. Trimming stripped 6 bases from V and 1 base from J, with 16 bases between. The CDR3 here is CASSLGGRSSNQPQHF. The CDR3, as DNA: TGTGCCAGCAGCTTGGGGGGGAGGTCAAGCAATCAGCCCCAGCATTTT.

The CDR3 sequence: CASSGQPNQPQHF. CDR3 sequence (DNA): TGTGCCAGCAGTGGACAGCCCAATCAGCCCCAGCATTTT. This rearrangement joins TRBV28 to TRBJ1-5; the D gene is possibly TRBD1 (6 bases). V lost 5 bases and J 3 bases, leaving 8 bases between the germline ends. Germline lookup yields CDR1 MDHEN and CDR2 SYDVKM. This CDR3 has 13 residues. The full variable domain, its missing parts supplied by reference TRBV28 and TRBJ1-5, is DVKVTQSSRYLVKRTGEKVFLECVQDMDHENMFWYRQDPGLGLRLIYFSYDVKMKEKGDIPEGYSVSREKKERFSLILESASTNQTSMYLCASSGQPNQPQHFGDGTRLSIL.

The V and J genes are TRBV25-1 and TRBJ2-1; 12 positions agree with TRBD2. V trimming: 5 bases; J trimming: 5 bases; junction bases outside the gene matches: 10. Germline assignment: CDR1 MGHDK and CDR2 SYGVNS. The CDR3 loop spans 17 amino acids. The DNA of the CDR3 is TGTGCCAGCAGTTACCGACTAGCGGGAGTCGCGCACAATGAGCAGTTCTTC. It yields the protein CASSYRLAGVAHNEQFF.

This clonotype was seen a single time. J is TRBJ1-5 and V is TRBV19; TRBD1 might be the D (5 bases). CDR1 and CDR2 (germline): LNHDA, SQIVND (reference sequence). This CDR3 has 15 amino acids. Trimming shortened V by 3 bases and J by 3 bases, and 12 bases separated the two germline ends. The CDR3 region has the DNA TGTGCCAGTAGTATTTATGGGACCTACAATCAGCCCCAGCATTTT. It translates to CASSIYGTYNQPQHF. The complete variable domain, with remaining parts taken from reference TRBV19 and TRBJ1-5, reads DGGITQSPKYLFRKEGQNVTLSCEQNLNHDAMYWYRQDPGQGLRLIYYSQIVNDFQKGDIAEGYSVSREKKESFPLTVTSAQKNPTAFYLCASSIYGTYNQPQHFGDGTRLSIL.

The CDR3 reads CAWSGKDQETQYF. The CDR3 nucleotides read TGTGCCTGGAGTGGAAAGGACCAAGAGACCCAGTACTTC. This sequence joins TRBV30 and TRBJ2-5; D uncertain. The V gene lost 1 base and the J gene lost 0 bases, with 6 bases spanning the gap. Per the germline V gene, CDR1 is GTSNPN and CDR2 is SVGIG (reference sequence). The CDR3 covers 13 residues. Using reference TRBV30 and TRBJ2-5 for the parts outside the CDR3, the full variable domain is SQTIHQWPATLVQPVGSPLSLECTVEGTSNPNLYWYRQAAGRGLQLLFYSVGIGQISSEVPQNLSASRPQDRQFILSSKKLLLSDSGFYLCAWSGKDQETQYFGPGTRLLVL.